These 17 T cell receptor beta chains were sequenced from one sample in a study of OX40 agonist ivuxolimab in advanced cancers. Sequencing used immunoSEQ multiplex PCR; TCRdb keeps in-frame clones, though not all of them. The table includes more than 35,000 clones, approximately 84% detected once. The source material was CD4+ or CD8+ T cells sorted from blood, sampled in a trial of the OX40 agonist ivuxolimab. Receptor source: an adult with an advanced solid tumor such as melanoma, head and neck, liver or kidney cancer.

The rearrangement joins TRBV29-1 to TRBJ2-1, with 11 nucleotides matching TRBD1. The J segment lost 7 bases and the V segment lost 3 bases, leaving 5 bases of the junction unmatched. The CDR3 runs to 14 residues. Germline CDR1 and CDR2: SQVTM and ANQGSEA. CDR3 protein: CSVDWTGGSNEQFF. Here the CDR3 DNA reads TGCAGCGTTGACTGGACAGGGGGCTCGAATGAGCAGTTCTTC.

The rearrangement links TRBV5-6 to TRBJ2-7, with TRBD2 as a possible D gene (5 bases). Germline-derived CDR1 and CDR2 are SGHDT and YYEEEE. The V and J ends lost 3 bases and 0 bases respectively, with 16 bases between them. This CDR3 region has 16 residues. The CDR3 region is CASSYRTEPLSYEQYF. CDR3 nucleotide sequence: TGTGCCAGCAGCTACCGGACTGAACCCCTCTCCTACGAGCAGTACTTC. Looking up the rest from reference TRBV5-6 and TRBJ2-7 gives the full variable domain: DAGVTQSPTHLIKTRGQQVTLRCSPKSGHDTVSWYQQALGQGPQFIFQYYEEEERQRGNFPDRFSGHQFPNYSSELNVNALLLGDSALYLCASSYRTEPLSYEQYFGPGTRLTVT.

CDR3 DNA sequence: TGCGCCAGCAGCCACTCGGACAGGGGGGCCTACGAGCAGTACTTC. As protein: CASSHSDRGAYEQYF. This chain connects TRBV4-1 to TRBJ2-7, with 10 bases that match TRBD1. Germline V gene sequence: CDR1 MGHRA, CDR2 YSYEKL. The V segment lost 3 bases and the J segment 2 bases; nucleotides outside the gene matches: 4. The CDR3 extends over 15 amino acids.

Points on this clone: Relative to the germline gene, one junction end is altered; a read error may explain this. The chain combines TRBV4-1 with TRBJ2-7; D call uncertain. The CDR3 covers 15 residues. CDR1 and CDR2 (germline): MGHRA, YSYEKL. This CDR3 reads CASSQEGWQSSEQYF. The CDR3 nucleotides read TGCGCCAGCAGCCAAGAAGGATGGCAGTCCTCCGAGCAGTACTTC.

This clone was found once. The rearrangement joins TRBV27 to TRBJ2-2; TRBD1 might be the D (5 bases). Germline assignment: CDR1 MNHEY and CDR2 SMNVEV (reference sequence). The V gene lost 2 bases and the J gene lost 6 bases, with 10 bases spanning the gap. This CDR3 spans 14 amino acids. Here the CDR3 reads CASSLGANAGELFF. As DNA, the CDR3 is TGTGCCAGCAGTTTAGGGGCTAACGCCGGGGAGCTGTTTTTT.

The chain combines TRBV27 with TRBJ2-5; TRBD1 aligns across 10 bases. The germline CDR1 and CDR2 sequences are MNHEY and SMNVEV (reference sequence). CDR3 length equals 14 residues. With V trimmed by 3 bases and J by 7 bases, 5 bases remained unmatched. CDR3 sequence reads: CASSFGTGEWTQYF. CDR3 in DNA: TGTGCCAGCAGTTTCGGGACAGGGGAATGGACCCAGTACTTC.

The chain couples TRBV27 to TRBJ2-2; 8 bases map to TRBD1. There are 17 residues in the CDR3. Germline CDR1 is MNHEY and CDR2 is SMNVEV (reference sequence). With 2 bases clipped from V and 0 bases from J, the junction kept 5 bases outside the gene matches. CDR3 bases: TGTGCCAGCAGTTTAGGGGGGACAGGCGCGAACACCGGGGAGCTGTTTTTT. It is translated as CASSLGGTGANTGELFF.

Note on this clone: Other DNA sequences within the sample encode an identical CDR3. The V call is TRBV28, the J call TRBJ1-1; D unclear. The ends were cut back, 5 bases at V and 1 base at J, with 2 bases in the middle. CDR1 MDHEN and CDR2 SYDVKM come from the germline V gene. CDR3 length: 11 amino acids. CDR3 sequence reads: CASSRNTEAFF. Written as DNA, the CDR3 is TGTGCCAGCAGTAGGAACACTGAAGCTTTCTTT.

This clone was detected once. The chain carries TRBV7-6 and TRBJ1-1, with a tentative D call TRBD1 (5 bases). The CDR3 has 16 residues. V lost 5 bases, J lost 1 base, and 17 bases lay in between. In germline, CDR1 is SGHVS, CDR2 FNYEAQ. The CDR3 protein is CASSRPGGGPNTEAFF. The CDR3 DNA follows: TGTGCCAGCAGCCGACCGGGGGGGGGACCGAACACTGAAGCTTTCTTT.

The V call is TRBV27, the J call TRBJ2-7; D may be TRBD1 (6 bases). The germline V gene has CDR1 MNHEY and CDR2 SMNVEV (reference sequence). The V end lost 5 bases, the J end lost 6 bases, and 17 bases lay between the germline ends. The CDR3 totals 14 residues. CDR3 DNA: TGTGCCAGCAGTCCTGCCGGACAGCTTACCGAGCAGTACTTC. Protein product: CASSPAGQLTEQYF.

The chain uses TRBV11-3 and TRBJ2-6, with TRBD1 matching 11 bases. V dropped 2 bases and J dropped 1; count of bases not matched to a gene: 4. CDR1 is SGHNT and CDR2 is YENEEA in the germline V gene. CDR3 length equals 18 residues. The CDR3 protein is CASSLRTGGFSGANVLTF. The CDR3 DNA follows: TGTGCCAGCAGCTTACGGACAGGGGGCTTTTCTGGGGCCAACGTCCTGACTTTC.

The J gene is TRBJ1-1, the V gene TRBV25-1, with D uncertain. V was trimmed by 2 bases and J by 6 bases, leaving 16 bases between them. Germline CDR1 MGHDK, CDR2 SYGVNS. The CDR3 is made up of 15 amino acids. CDR3 in amino acids: CASSEGGIGSAEAFF. DNA of the CDR3: TGTGCCAGCAGTGAAGGAGGAATCGGGAGCGCTGAAGCTTTCTTT.

The chain links TRBV27 to TRBJ2-1; D possibly corresponds to TRBD1 (6 bases). The CDR3 consists of 15 residues. Trimming pared 2 bases from V and 2 bases from J, leaving 10 bases between. Germline loops: CDR1 MNHEY, CDR2 SMNVEV (reference sequence). The CDR3 loop is CASSLGGGAYNEQFF. CDR3 DNA sequence: TGTGCCAGCAGTTTAGGGGGCGGTGCCTACAATGAGCAGTTCTTC.

This chain joins TRBV9 and TRBJ1-1, with D maybe TRBD1 (6 bases). The germline V gene has CDR1 SGDLS and CDR2 YYNGEE. This CDR3 is built from 13 residues. The V end lost 4 bases, the J end lost 6 bases, and 13 bases lay between the germline ends. CDR3: CASSIGQPPEAFF. CDR3 nucleotide sequence: TGTGCCAGCAGCATCGGACAGCCCCCTGAAGCTTTCTTT.

The CDR3 loop reads CASSSGPATSFNYGYTF. DNA of the CDR3: TGTGCCAGCTCCTCCGGGCCCGCCACCTCCTTTAACTATGGCTACACCTTC. The rearrangement links TRBV18 to TRBJ1-2, with no clear D. CDR3 length: 17 residues. V was cut by 6 bases and J by 1 base, with 21 bases left in between. In germline, CDR1 is KGHSH, CDR2 LQKENI.

V is TRBV5-8 and J is TRBJ1-2; TRBD1 matches at 9 bases. The CDR3 sequence is 14 residues long. CDR1 and CDR2 from the germline V gene are SGHTS and YDEGEE. V trimming: 4 bases; J trimming: 4 bases; junction bases outside the gene matches: 5. The CDR3 DNA sequence: TGTGCCAGCAGCCCGGGACAGGGAACCTATGGCTACACCTTC. Encoded protein: CASSPGQGTYGYTF.

This clone is classed as large. This chain joins TRBV28 and TRBJ2-7; D not certain. The CDR3 has 13 amino acids. Germline CDR1 and CDR2: MDHEN and SYDVKM. The V and J ends lost 3 bases and 2 bases respectively, with 8 bases between them. The CDR3 is CASSLVETYEQYF. For the CDR3, the DNA is TGTGCCAGCAGTTTGGTAGAAACCTACGAGCAGTACTTC.